This TCR beta chain was sequenced for a study of CD8 T cells in Susac syndrome. Trimming took off 6 bases at V and 1 base at J, with 15 bases between the two ends. This CDR3 spans 16 amino acids. Random hexamers were used to reverse transcribe the RNA input (about 0.5 to 1 ug). TCRdb re-analysed the immunoSEQ multiplex PCR reads in MiXCR, keeping a single row per CDR3 protein. The table includes approximately 140,000 distinct CDR3 sequences, approximately 79% detected once. The genes are TRBV12-3 or TRBV12-4 and TRBJ2-2; weak D call: TRBD1 (6 bases). The sequenced sample consisted of CD8+ T cells from PBMCs. The clonotype comes from a human donor with multiple sclerosis. CDR3 residues: CASSPRTEENTGELFF. The CDR3, as DNA: TGTGCCAGCAGCCCCCGGACAGAGGAGAACACCGGGGAGCTGTTTTTT.